This T cell receptor (beta chain) derives from a study of OX40 agonist ivuxolimab in advanced cancers. Study as a whole: Therapy given before enrollment (anti-PD-1, anti-PD-L1 or anti-CTLA-4) was allowed, and around 44% had some.

Turning to this clone: Its specificity is unknown. The sample carries other DNA sequences with the same CDR3.

Sequencing used immunoSEQ multiplex PCR; TCRdb keeps in-frame clones, though not all of them. Of more than 95,000 clones detected, under 95% appear once; the ten largest clones hold around 0.81%. Overall study findings and caveats: Normalized T-cell clonal expansion was also low in some nonresponders. Clonal expansion in partial responders at 0.1-3.0 mg/kg ranked among the lowest.

V was clipped by 2 bases and J by 0 bases, with 2 bases between them. CDR1 and CDR2 (germline): MDHEN, SYDVKM. This CDR3 comprises 13 residues. The sequence was collected from an adult with an advanced solid tumor such as melanoma, head and neck, liver or kidney cancer. This chain connects TRBV28 to TRBJ1-5, with D unresolved. Sequencing was performed on CD4+ or CD8+ T cells sorted from blood, taken in a trial of the OX40 agonist ivuxolimab. The CDR3 DNA reads as TGTGCCAGCAGTTTAGGTAGCAATCAGCCCCAGCATTTT. It codes for CASSLGSNQPQHF.